This T cell receptor beta chain was sequenced in a study of regulatory T cells in long-lasting Graves disease. V gave up 5 bases and J gave up 0 bases, with 15 bases separating them. There are 16 residues in the CDR3. The time point denotes: persistent/refractory GD, antithyroid drugs over 5 years with positive TRAb. Generation of the TCR library employed RNA extracted from PBMCs. To make TCR beta libraries, researchers used iRepertoire HTBI primers and Arm-PCR of CDR3 regions. Each CDR3 protein gets one entry after TCRdb re-called the multiplex PCR reads with MiXCR. The sample lists some 370,000 distinct CDR3 sequences, about 20% occurring once.

This receptor was obtained from a female donor with Graves disease. This specimen consisted of peripheral blood mononuclear cells (PBMCs), obtained when the disease was refractory, from a patient treated with antithyroid drugs. The chain joins TRBV12-3 or TRBV12-4 to TRBJ2-3; D perhaps matches TRBD1 (6 bases). DNA of the CDR3: TGTGCCAGCAGTGGGCATGGGACACAGAGCACAGATACGCAGTATTTT. This translates into CASSGHGTQSTDTQYF.